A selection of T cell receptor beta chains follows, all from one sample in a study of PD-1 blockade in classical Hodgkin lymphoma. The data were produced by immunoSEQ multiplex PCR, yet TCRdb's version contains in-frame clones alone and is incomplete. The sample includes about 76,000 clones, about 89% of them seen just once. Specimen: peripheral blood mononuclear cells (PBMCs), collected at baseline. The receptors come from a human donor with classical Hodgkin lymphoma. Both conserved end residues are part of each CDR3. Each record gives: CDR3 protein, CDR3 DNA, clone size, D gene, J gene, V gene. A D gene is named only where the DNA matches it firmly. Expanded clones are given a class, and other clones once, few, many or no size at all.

CAWSRDRGYEQYF,TGTGCCTGGAGTAGGGACAGGGGCTACGAGCAGTACTTC,-,TRBD1,TRBJ2-7,TRBV30
CASSLESSGSGYIQYF,TGTGCCAGCAGCTTAGAATCTAGCGGGAGTGGATACATTCAGTACTTC,-,TRBD2,TRBJ2-4,TRBV27
CASSKSSSASGTYNEQFF,TGTGCCAGCAGCAAATCGTCGTCTGCTAGCGGCACCTACAATGAGCAGTTCTTC,-,-,TRBJ2-1,TRBV21-1
CASSLRINNEQFF,TGTGCCAGCAGTTTAAGAATTAACAATGAGCAGTTCTTC,-,-,TRBJ2-1,TRBV28
CASRSLQGPPRGYTF,TGCGCCAGCAGGTCCCTTCAGGGACCTCCCCGGGGCTACACCTTC,-,-,TRBJ1-2,TRBV5-1
CASSLAIGVLETQYF,TGCGCCAGCAGCTTGGCCATAGGGGTTTTAGAGACCCAGTACTTC,-,-,TRBJ2-5,TRBV5-1
CASSPRGRVTDTQYF,TGTGCCAGCAGCCCCAGGGGGAGAGTCACAGATACGCAGTATTTT,-,TRBD1,TRBJ2-3,TRBV9
CASSVGTGGYTIYF,TGTGCCAGCAGTGTTGGGACAGGGGGTTACACCATATATTTT,few,TRBD1,TRBJ1-3,TRBV27
CTSSQDHTGGNVLTF,TGCACCAGCAGCCAAGATCATACGGGGGGTAACGTCCTGACTTTC,-,-,TRBJ2-6,TRBV1
CASSSYPGQAVGYTF,TGCGCCAGCAGCTCCTACCCGGGACAGGCTGTTGGCTACACCTTC,-,TRBD1,TRBJ1-2,TRBV5-1
CASSDTSGRVNEQFF,TGCGCCAGCAGTGACACTAGCGGGAGGGTCAATGAGCAGTTCTTC,-,TRBD2,TRBJ2-1,TRBV10-1
CASAGGDYEQYF,TGTGCCAGTGCCGGCGGAGACTACGAGCAGTACTTC,-,-,TRBJ2-7,TRBV27
CASSFATGVYGYTF,TGTGCCAGCAGCTTCGCGACAGGGGTCTATGGCTACACCTTC,-,TRBD1,TRBJ1-2,TRBV7-9
CASRLDRGLFTTNEKLFF,TGTGCCAGCAGACTGGACAGGGGGCTATTTACAACTAATGAAAAACTGTTTTTT,-,TRBD1,TRBJ1-4,TRBV28
CASSRDYQTYEQYF,TGTGCCAGCAGCCGGGACTACCAGACCTACGAGCAGTACTTC,few,TRBD2,TRBJ2-7,TRBV11-2
CASSYSGGFNTGELFF,TGTGCCAGCAGTTACTCGGGGGGGTTCAACACCGGGGAGCTGTTTTTT,-,TRBD2,TRBJ2-2,TRBV6-6
CSVWVGGEPIYEQYF,TGCAGCGTGTGGGTCGGCGGGGAGCCCATCTACGAGCAGTACTTC,few,-,TRBJ2-7,TRBV29-1
CASSGAGDRGETQYF,TGTGCCAGCAGCGGCGCGGGAGACCGGGGAGAGACCCAGTACTTC,-,TRBD2,TRBJ2-5,TRBV25-1
CARGGADTGELFF,TGTGCCAGGGGAGGGGCGGACACCGGGGAGCTGTTTTTT,-,TRBD2,TRBJ2-2,TRBV2
CATSRVHRDFPGANVLTF,TGTGCCACCAGCAGAGTCCACAGGGACTTCCCTGGGGCCAACGTCCTGACTTTC,-,-,TRBJ2-6,TRBV15
CASRPRTNPLWNEQFF,TGCGCCAGCAGACCTAGGACTAACCCCTTATGGAATGAGCAGTTCTTC,-,-,TRBJ2-1,TRBV5-1
CASSWGGSSYEQYF,TGTGCCAGCTCTTGGGGGGGTAGCTCCTACGAGCAGTACTTC,-,TRBD2,TRBJ2-7,TRBV27
CASSPATGTPYEQYF,TGTGCCAGCTCACCAGCGACAGGAACCCCCTACGAGCAGTACTTC,-,-,TRBJ2-7,TRBV18
CALREGLYNEQFF,TGTGCGTTGCGGGAGGGATTATACAATGAGCAGTTCTTC,-,TRBD2,TRBJ2-1,TRBV5-4
CASSHRLGGGPTDTQYF,TGTGCCAGCAGCCACAGACTAGGTGGAGGCCCGACAGATACGCAGTATTTT,-,-,TRBJ2-3,TRBV7-2
CASSESFGEVIIDEQYF,TGTGCCAGCAGTGAATCGTTTGGAGAGGTCATTATCGACGAGCAGTACTTC,-,-,TRBJ2-7,TRBV6-1
CASSQDWNGAGRSNEKLFF,TGCGCCAGCAGCCAAGATTGGAACGGGGCGGGGCGTTCTAATGAAAAACTGTTTTTT,-,-,TRBJ1-4,TRBV4-1
CASSRGTPNSNQPQHF,TGTGCCAGCTCACGCGGGACTCCCAATAGCAATCAGCCCCAGCATTTT,-,-,TRBJ1-5,TRBV18
CAWSVKGQVWETQYF,TGTGCCTGGAGTGTAAAGGGACAGGTCTGGGAGACCCAGTACTTC,-,TRBD1,TRBJ2-5,TRBV30
CSVEAEGLGTEAFF,TGCAGCGTTGAAGCGGAGGGATTGGGCACTGAAGCTTTCTTT,once,-,TRBJ1-1,TRBV29-1
CASSLERDTPGNQPQHF,TGTGCCAGCAGCTTGGAGCGAGACACCCCAGGCAATCAGCCCCAGCATTTT,-,-,TRBJ1-5,TRBV5-8
CASSHFRGPGSSNQPQHF,TGTGCCAGCAGCCACTTCAGGGGGCCGGGCTCTAGCAATCAGCCCCAGCATTTT,-,TRBD1,TRBJ1-5,TRBV4-2
CASTEPPSRLASTDTQYF,TGTGCCAGCACCGAACCACCTTCCCGTCTGGCTAGCACAGATACGCAGTATTTT,-,-,TRBJ2-3,TRBV25-1
CASSDSSAGDSYNEQFF,TGTGCCAGCAGTGACTCGAGCGCGGGTGACTCCTACAATGAGCAGTTCTTC,-,-,TRBJ2-1,TRBV6-4
CASSQEQGRNYEQYF,TGCGCCAGCAGCCAAGAACAGGGGAGGAACTACGAGCAGTACTTC,-,-,TRBJ2-7,TRBV4-1
CASSLSRGNTEAFF,TGTGCCAGCAGTTTATCACGGGGGAACACTGAAGCTTTCTTT,-,-,TRBJ1-1,TRBV27
CASRRTGGYTF,TGTGCCAGCAGACGGACAGGCGGCTACACCTTC,-,TRBD1,TRBJ1-2,TRBV6-5
CAWGGQAGPYEQYF,TGTGCCTGGGGGGGGCAGGCAGGACCCTACGAGCAGTACTTC,once,-,TRBJ2-7,TRBV30
CASSRPTANYGYTF,TGTGCCAGTAGCCGGCCGACAGCTAACTATGGCTACACCTTC,-,-,TRBJ1-2,TRBV19
CASSSGVDRYEQYF,TGCGCCAGCAGCTCGGGGGTGGATCGCTACGAGCAGTACTTC,-,-,TRBJ2-7,TRBV5-1
CASSQDGLGAGEKLFF,TGCGCCAGCAGCCAAGACGGCTTGGGGGCGGGTGAAAAACTGTTTTTT,-,-,TRBJ1-4,TRBV4-3